This T cell receptor beta chain was obtained from a study of low-dose radiotherapy and immunotherapy resistance in tumors. TRAV- and TRBV-specific primers were used for first-strand cDNA, which covered alpha and beta chains. TCRs underwent around 20 PCR cycles of amplification with a constant-region primer and V-primer adapter. One entry per CDR3 protein, called by TCRdb with MiXCR from the reads. Here the sample spans about 9,800 distinct CDR3 sequences, around 74% being singletons. There are 13 residues in the CDR3. Germline V CDR1 and CDR2: GTSNPN, SVGIG (reference sequence). V lost 0 bases, J lost 4 bases, and 9 bases lay in between.

The source of this sequence is a human donor with advanced metastatic prostate, ovarian, gallbladder or colorectal cancer (not recorded which). This table probably holds off-target reads from a library built for another chain. The chain recombines TRBV30 with TRBJ1-2, with D unresolved. CDR3 coding DNA: TGTGCCTGGAGTGTACCCGGGTCCTATGGCTACACCTTC. Residues: CAWSVPGSYGYTF.